This TCR beta chain stems from a study of tumor and adjacent non-tumor tissue in lung cancer. As concerns this clonotype: A much larger clone differs from this one at a single base, so this may be a read error.

No cell sorting was done before RNA was extracted from the tissue. Distant lung tissue was collected more than 3 cm away from the tumor edge. CDR3 length: 14 residues. Per germline, CDR1 SEHNR and CDR2 FQNEAQ (reference sequence). V gave up 7 bases and J gave up 2 bases; unmatched junction bases: 6. A modified ARM-PCR protocol with three rounds of nested PCR amplified TCRbeta. TCRdb called the multiplex PCR reads again in MiXCR, with one record for every CDR3 protein. The top ten hold roughly 42% of the sample, which has roughly 45,000 distinct CDR3 sequences, 60% seen once. The V and J genes are TRBV7-9 and TRBJ2-3; 7 bases fit TRBD1. The receptor was isolated from a man in his forties or fifties with non-small cell lung cancer. The source material was distant non-tumor lung tissue. The CDR3 loop is CASTPGQVTDTQYF. The CDR3 DNA reads TGTGCCAGCACCCCCGGACAGGTCACAGATACGCAGTATTTT.